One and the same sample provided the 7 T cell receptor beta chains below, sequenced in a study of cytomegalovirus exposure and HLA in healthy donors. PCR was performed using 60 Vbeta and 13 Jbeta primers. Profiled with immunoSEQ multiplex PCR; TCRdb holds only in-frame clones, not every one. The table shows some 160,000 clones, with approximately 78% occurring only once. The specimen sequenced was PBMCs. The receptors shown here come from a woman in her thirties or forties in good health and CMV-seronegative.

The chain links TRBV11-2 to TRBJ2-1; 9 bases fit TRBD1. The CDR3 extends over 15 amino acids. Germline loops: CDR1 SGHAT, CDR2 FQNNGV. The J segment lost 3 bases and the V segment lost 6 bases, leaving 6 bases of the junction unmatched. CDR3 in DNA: TGTGCCAGCAGAGCCACAGGGGGCGGCTACAATGAGCAGTTCTTC. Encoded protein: CASRATGGGYNEQFF.

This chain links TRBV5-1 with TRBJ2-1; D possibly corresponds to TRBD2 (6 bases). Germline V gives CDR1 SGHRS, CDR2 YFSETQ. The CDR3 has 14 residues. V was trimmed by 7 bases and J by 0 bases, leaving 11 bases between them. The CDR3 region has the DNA TGCGCCAGCGAGGAGGGCCCCTCCTACAATGAGCAGTTCTTC. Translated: CASEEGPSYNEQFF. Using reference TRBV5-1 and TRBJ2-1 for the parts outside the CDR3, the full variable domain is KAGVTQTPRYLIKTRGQQVTLSCSPISGHRSVSWYQQTPGQGLQFLFEYFSETQRNKGNFPGRFSGRQFSNSRSEMNVSTLELGDSALYLCASEEGPSYNEQFFGPGTRLTVL.

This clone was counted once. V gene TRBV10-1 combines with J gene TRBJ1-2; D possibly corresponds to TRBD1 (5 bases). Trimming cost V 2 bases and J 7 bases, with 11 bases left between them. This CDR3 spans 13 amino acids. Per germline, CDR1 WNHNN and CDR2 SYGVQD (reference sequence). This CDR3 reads CASSEARGFGYTF. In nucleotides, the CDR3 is TGCGCCAGCAGTGAGGCTAGGGGATTTGGCTACACCTTC.

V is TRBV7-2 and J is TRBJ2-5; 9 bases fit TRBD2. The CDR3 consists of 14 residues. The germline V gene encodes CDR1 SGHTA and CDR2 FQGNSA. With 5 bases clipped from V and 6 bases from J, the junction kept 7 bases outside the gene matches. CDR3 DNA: TGTGCCAGCAGCCGCGTCCTAGCGGGGAAGACCCAGTACTTC. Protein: CASSRVLAGKTQYF.

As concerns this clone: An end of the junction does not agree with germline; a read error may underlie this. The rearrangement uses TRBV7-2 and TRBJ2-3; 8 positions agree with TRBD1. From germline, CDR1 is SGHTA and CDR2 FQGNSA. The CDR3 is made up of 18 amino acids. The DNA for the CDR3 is TGTGCCAGCAGCTTAATCGGTTATGGGTCAGGGGGCCGCGATACGCAGTGTTTT. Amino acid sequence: CASSLIGYGSGGRDTQCF.

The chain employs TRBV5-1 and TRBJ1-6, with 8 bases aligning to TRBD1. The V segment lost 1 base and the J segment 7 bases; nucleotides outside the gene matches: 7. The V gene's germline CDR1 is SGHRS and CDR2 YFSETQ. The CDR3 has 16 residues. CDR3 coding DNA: TGCGCCAGCAGCTTGATGCCGGGACAGGCAAATTCACCCCTCCACTTT. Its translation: CASSLMPGQANSPLHF.

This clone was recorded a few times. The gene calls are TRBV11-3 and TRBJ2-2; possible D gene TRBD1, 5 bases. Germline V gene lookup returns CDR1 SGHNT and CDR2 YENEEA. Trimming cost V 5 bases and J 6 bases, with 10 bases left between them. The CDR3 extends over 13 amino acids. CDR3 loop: CASSVRDPGELFF. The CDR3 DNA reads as TGTGCCAGCAGCGTCAGGGATCCCGGGGAGCTGTTTTTT.